This is a list of T cell receptor beta chains from one sample in a study of lymphopenia after photon versus proton radiotherapy. Using immunoSEQ multiplex PCR, the repertoire was profiled, and TCRdb retains in-frame clones only, with some absent. The sample records tens of thousands of clones, about 92% being singletons. The sequencing here drew on peripheral blood, taken from a patient treated with photon-based radiotherapy. These receptors all stem from a woman between 35 and 50 years old with cholangiocarcinoma. CDR3s include the opening cysteine and the closing phenylalanine or tryptophan. A D gene is named only where the DNA matches it firmly. Size values are once, few and many counts, or a class for expanded clones, and some rows have none.

abundance: -; v_gene: TRBV5-1; d_gene: TRBD1; j_gene: TRBJ2-1; CDR3aa: CASSFLQGGYNEQFF; CDR3nt: TGCGCCAGCAGCTTCTTACAGGGGGGATACAATGAGCAGTTCTTC
abundance: -; v_gene: TRBV9; d_gene: -; j_gene: TRBJ1-1; CDR3aa: CASSVEPGLGATEAFF; CDR3nt: TGTGCCAGCAGCGTTGAACCGGGCCTGGGTGCCACTGAAGCTTTCTTT
abundance: -; v_gene: TRBV6-4; d_gene: TRBD2; j_gene: TRBJ2-1; CDR3aa: CASSSGSGYNEQFF; CDR3nt: TGTGCCAGCAGTAGCGGGAGTGGGTACAATGAGCAGTTCTTC
abundance: -; v_gene: TRBV28; d_gene: TRBD1; j_gene: TRBJ2-5; CDR3aa: CASSLVQGAGTQYF; CDR3nt: TGTGCCAGCAGTTTAGTACAGGGGGCCGGGACCCAGTACTTC
abundance: -; v_gene: TRBV7-2; d_gene: -; j_gene: TRBJ2-7; CDR3aa: CASSSANSRGAEQYF; CDR3nt: TGTGCCAGCAGCTCCGCTAACAGCAGGGGAGCCGAGCAGTACTTC
abundance: -; v_gene: TRBV28; d_gene: -; j_gene: TRBJ2-6; CDR3aa: CASSSPRNSGANVLTF; CDR3nt: TGTGCCAGCAGTTCCCCCCGTAACTCTGGGGCCAACGTCCTGACTTTC
abundance: -; v_gene: TRBV7-2; d_gene: -; j_gene: TRBJ2-2; CDR3aa: CASSRGQPTGELFF; CDR3nt: TGTGCCAGCAGCCGCGGACAGCCCACCGGGGAGCTGTTTTTT
abundance: -; v_gene: TRBV4-2; d_gene: -; j_gene: TRBJ1-6; CDR3aa: CASSQDWPGRSPLHF; CDR3nt: TGTGCCAGCAGCCAAGATTGGCCAGGGAGGTCACCCCTCCACTTT
abundance: -; v_gene: TRBV10-1; d_gene: -; j_gene: TRBJ2-1; CDR3aa: CASSEYGGPPVPPQFF; CDR3nt: TGCGCCAGCAGTGAGTACGGGGGGCCGCCTGTACCTCCCCAGTTCTTC
abundance: once; v_gene: TRBV28; d_gene: TRBD1; j_gene: TRBJ1-1; CDR3aa: CASSPTGALTEAFF; CDR3nt: TGTGCCAGCAGCCCGACAGGGGCCCTCACTGAAGCTTTCTTT
abundance: -; v_gene: TRBV6-1; d_gene: -; j_gene: TRBJ2-1; CDR3aa: CASVQVTYNEQFF; CDR3nt: TGTGCCAGCGTGCAGGTTACCTACAATGAGCAGTTCTTC
abundance: -; v_gene: TRBV10-3; d_gene: TRBD1; j_gene: TRBJ2-6; CDR3aa: CAISGGTGGNGANVLTF; CDR3nt: TGTGCCATCAGTGGCGGGACAGGGGGCAATGGGGCCAACGTCCTGACTTTC
abundance: -; v_gene: TRBV4-2; d_gene: TRBD1; j_gene: TRBJ1-2; CDR3aa: CASSQDRGTGYGYTF; CDR3nt: TGTGCCAGCAGCCAAGATCGGGGGACAGGCTATGGCTACACCTTC
abundance: -; v_gene: TRBV10-2; d_gene: TRBD2; j_gene: TRBJ2-1; CDR3aa: CASFEGLAGYNEQFF; CDR3nt: TGCGCCAGCTTTGAGGGGTTAGCGGGCTACAATGAGCAGTTCTTC
abundance: -; v_gene: TRBV7-9; d_gene: -; j_gene: TRBJ2-7; CDR3aa: CASSSGDSAYEQYF; CDR3nt: TGTGCCAGCAGCTCAGGGGACTCCGCCTACGAGCAGTACTTC
abundance: -; v_gene: TRBV27; d_gene: TRBD1; j_gene: TRBJ1-1; CDR3aa: CASSPTGGIAEAFF; CDR3nt: TGTGCCAGCAGTCCGACAGGGGGCATAGCTGAAGCTTTCTTT
abundance: -; v_gene: TRBV28; d_gene: -; j_gene: TRBJ1-1; CDR3aa: CASRQEGNTEAFF; CDR3nt: TGTGCCAGCAGACAGGAGGGAAACACTGAAGCTTTCTTT
abundance: once; v_gene: TRBV28; d_gene: TRBD2; j_gene: TRBJ2-1; CDR3aa: CASSFGGGTYNEQFF; CDR3nt: TGTGCCAGCAGTTTCGGCGGGGGTACTTACAATGAGCAGTTCTTC
abundance: -; v_gene: TRBV5-6; d_gene: TRBD2; j_gene: TRBJ2-6; CDR3aa: CASRSPGGSLAGANVLTF; CDR3nt: TGTGCCAGCAGGAGTCCCGGGGGGTCTTTGGCTGGGGCCAACGTCCTGACTTTC
abundance: -; v_gene: TRBV12-5; d_gene: TRBD2; j_gene: TRBJ2-7; CDR3aa: CASGLVAGARTYEQYF; CDR3nt: TGTGCTAGTGGTTTGGTAGCGGGGGCCCGAACCTACGAGCAGTACTTC
abundance: -; v_gene: TRBV5-1; d_gene: -; j_gene: TRBJ1-6; CDR3aa: CASSLTGESPLHF; CDR3nt: TGCGCCAGCAGCTTAACGGGGGAATCACCCCTCCACTTT
abundance: -; v_gene: TRBV5-8; d_gene: TRBD1; j_gene: TRBJ2-5; CDR3aa: CASSAGQAWETQYF; CDR3nt: TGTGCCAGCAGCGCCGGACAGGCGTGGGAGACCCAGTACTTC
abundance: -; v_gene: TRBV29-1; d_gene: TRBD1; j_gene: TRBJ2-7; CDR3aa: CSVETTGSYEQYF; CDR3nt: TGCAGCGTTGAAACGACAGGGTCTTACGAGCAGTACTTC
abundance: -; v_gene: TRBV7-3; d_gene: TRBD2; j_gene: TRBJ2-3; CDR3aa: CASSLTYASGFGTDTQYF; CDR3nt: TGTGCCAGCAGCTTAACGTATGCTAGCGGGTTTGGCACAGATACGCAGTATTTT
abundance: -; v_gene: TRBV7-2; d_gene: -; j_gene: TRBJ2-2; CDR3aa: CASSLFGAGFLPGELFF; CDR3nt: TGTGCCAGCAGCTTATTTGGTGCAGGGTTTCTTCCCGGGGAGCTGTTTTTT
abundance: -; v_gene: TRBV19; d_gene: TRBD1; j_gene: TRBJ2-3; CDR3aa: CASSRQGAVTDTQYF; CDR3nt: TGTGCCAGTAGCCGACAGGGGGCTGTCACAGATACGCAGTATTTT
abundance: -; v_gene: TRBV5-6; d_gene: -; j_gene: TRBJ2-5; CDR3aa: CASSLGARTAETQYF; CDR3nt: TGTGCCAGCAGCTTGGGAGCCCGGACAGCGGAGACCCAGTACTTC